Presented here are 16 T cell receptor beta chains from one specimen sequenced in a study of T cell responses to AZD1222 COVID-19 vaccine. Repertoires were generated with immunoSEQ multiplex PCR, while TCRdb's copy carries only in-frame clones and drops some. The repertoire holds fewer than 120,000 clones, with 88% as singletons. Specimen: peripheral blood, collected on day 0 of AZD1222 vaccination. The receptor source for this set is an adult in good health.

This clone was observed a single time. The chain combines TRBV6-5 with TRBJ2-7; 12 positions match TRBD2. The CDR3 totals 15 residues. Unmatched junction bases numbered 3, after V lost 3 bases and J lost 3 bases. Germline CDR1 is MNHEY and CDR2 is SVGAGI. DNA of the CDR3: TGTGCCAGCAGTTATCAGACTAGCGGGGGCTACGAGCAGTACTTC. Translating gives CASSYQTSGGYEQYF.

This sequence joins TRBV25-1 and TRBJ1-2; D not resolved. Trimming removed 2 bases from V and 3 bases from J, with 7 bases in between. Germline loops: CDR1 MGHDK, CDR2 SYGVNS. This CDR3 region has 13 residues. Here the CDR3 DNA reads TGTGCCAGCAGTGAAAAGACGTACTATGGCTACACCTTC. This gives the protein CASSEKTYYGYTF.

The chain combines TRBV2 with TRBJ1-4; D not resolved. The CDR3 has 15 residues. Looked up from germline, CDR1 is SNHLY and CDR2 is FYNNEI. V lost 2 bases, J lost 8 bases, and 15 bases lay in between. The CDR3 region is CASSEIRGRAEKLFF. The CDR3 region has the DNA TGTGCCAGCAGTGAAATTCGGGGTCGTGCCGAAAAACTGTTTTTT.

The chain has TRBV6-5 and TRBJ2-7, with D possibly TRBD2 on 5 matching bases. Deletions cut 10 bases from V and 6 bases from J, with 19 bases between. Germline-derived CDR1 and CDR2 are MNHEY and SVGAGI. The CDR3 is 13 residues long. CDR3 coding DNA: TGTGCCACCTCTCCGGGGAGCGCTGCCGAGCAGTACTTC. Residues: CATSPGSAAEQYF.

The chain couples TRBV20-1 to TRBJ1-1, with 9 bases fitting TRBD1. CDR3 length: 13 amino acids. Germline V CDR1 and CDR2: DFQATT, SNEGSKA (reference sequence). V shed 3 bases, J shed 5 bases, and the junction held 4 bases outside the gene matches. The CDR3 DNA reads TGCAGTGCTAGTACAGGGGGCTTTACTGAAGCTTTCTTT. The encoded protein is CSASTGGFTEAFF.

The chain couples TRBV10-3 to TRBJ1-2; D possibly corresponds to TRBD1 (5 bases). Trimming cost V 3 bases and J 4 bases, with 15 bases left between them. The length of the CDR3 is 15 residues. Germline CDR1 and CDR2: ENHRY and SYGVKD. In DNA, the CDR3 is TGTGCCATCAGTGAAAGTGCGGGGGGGTTCTATGGCTACACCTTC. Its protein is CAISESAGGFYGYTF.

The V gene is TRBV6-4, the J gene TRBJ2-2; tentatively, D is TRBD1 (6 bases). Per the germline V gene, CDR1 is MRHNA and CDR2 is SNTAGT. Trimming took 3 bases from V and 3 from J, leaving 11 bases between them. The CDR3 sequence is 15 residues long. CDR3 coding DNA: TGTGCCAGCAGTGAAGGGACACGAGACACCGGGGAGCTGTTTTTT. Translation gives CASSEGTRDTGELFF.

This clone was counted a few times. The CDR3 region is CASSAGQIYGYTF. The CDR3 nucleotides are TGTGCCAGCAGTGCCGGACAGATCTATGGCTACACCTTC. The rearrangement joins TRBV25-1 to TRBJ1-2, with D possibly TRBD1 on 6 matching bases. The CDR3 is made up of 13 amino acids. Germline CDR1 reads MGHDK; CDR2 reads SYGVNS. V dropped 4 bases and J dropped 4 bases, with 10 bases sitting between them.

The chain uses TRBV5-1 and TRBJ1-1; 7 bases line up with TRBD1. The germline gives CDR1 SGHRS, CDR2 YFSETQ. The CDR3 totals 15 residues. V lost 4 bases, J lost 1 base, and 7 bases stayed unmatched. The CDR3 bases are TGCGCCAGCAGCCCGGGCGGGACAGAGAACACTGAAGCTTTCTTT. It encodes CASSPGGTENTEAFF.

A few counts support this clone. This chain joins TRBV12-5 and TRBJ2-7; a weak D match, TRBD2 (5 bases). The CDR3 consists of 13 residues. Germline V gives CDR1 LGHNT, CDR2 FRNRAP. V gave up 0 bases and J gave up 6 bases, with 9 bases separating them. CDR3 DNA sequence: TGTGCTAGTGGTTTGGTACTCGGGATCGAGCAGTACTTC. Its translation is CASGLVLGIEQYF.

This chain links TRBV4-1 with TRBJ1-1; 8 nucleotides line up with TRBD1. This CDR3 comprises 16 residues. CDR1 MGHRA and CDR2 YSYEKL come from the germline V gene. V gave up 4 bases and J gave up 3 bases; unmatched junction bases: 10. The CDR3 DNA reads as TGCGCCAGCAGCCTACTAACGGGGACAGGAGACACTGAAGCTTTCTTT. Translating it yields CASSLLTGTGDTEAFF.

DNA for the CDR3: TGTGCCAGCTCACCACCGATAGCGGCCGCTCCCCTCCACTTT. Translated, it gives CASSPPIAAAPLHF. The chain has TRBV18 and TRBJ1-6, with D uncertain. Germline values: CDR1 KGHSH, CDR2 LQKENI. The CDR3 is 14 residues long. V was trimmed by 0 bases and J by 13 bases, leaving 13 bases between them. Complete variable domain (other parts from reference TRBV18 and TRBJ1-6): NAGVMQNPRHLVRRRGQEARLRCSPMKGHSHVYWYRQLPEEGLKFMVYLQKENIIDESGMPKERFSAEFPKEGPSILRIQQVVRGDSAAYFCASSPPIAAAPLHFGNGTRLTVT.

The rearrangement links TRBV27 to TRBJ1-3, with D tentatively TRBD1 (5 bases). V lost 4 bases and J 2 bases, leaving 9 bases between the germline ends. Germline V CDR1 and CDR2: MNHEY, SMNVEV (reference sequence). The CDR3 loop spans 14 amino acids. CDR3 bases: TGTGCCAGCAGTTACGGGGGAACTGGAAACACCATATATTTT. This translates into CASSYGGTGNTIYF.

The chain combines TRBV6-5 with TRBJ1-1; 8 bases are shared with TRBD1. Germline CDR1 reads MNHEY; CDR2 reads SVGAGI. Unmatched junction bases numbered 11, after V lost 6 bases and J lost 5 bases. The CDR3 is made up of 15 amino acids. The CDR3 region has the DNA TGTGCCAGCAGGCTATCCCAGGGGGCTGGAACTGAAGCTTTCTTT. It is translated as CASRLSQGAGTEAFF.

The chain joins TRBV30 to TRBJ1-1; 8 positions match TRBD1. J gave up 5 bases and V 2 bases, and 10 bases lay outside the gene matches. This CDR3 is built from 15 residues. Germline CDR1 reads GTSNPN; CDR2 reads SVGIG (reference sequence). CDR3 sequence: CAWSKTGTGQTEAFF. The CDR3 DNA is TGTGCCTGGAGTAAAACCGGGACAGGCCAAACTGAAGCTTTCTTT.

This clone was seen more than once but under ten times. The genes are TRBV6-5 and TRBJ1-3; no firm D call. The V end was cut by 2 bases, the J end by 0 bases, with 8 bases between. Germline lookup yields CDR1 MNHEY and CDR2 SVGAGI. The CDR3 has 15 amino acids. The CDR3 nucleotides are TGTGCCAGCAGTTACGCACAGACCTCTGGAAACACCATATATTTT. Translated, it gives CASSYAQTSGNTIYF.